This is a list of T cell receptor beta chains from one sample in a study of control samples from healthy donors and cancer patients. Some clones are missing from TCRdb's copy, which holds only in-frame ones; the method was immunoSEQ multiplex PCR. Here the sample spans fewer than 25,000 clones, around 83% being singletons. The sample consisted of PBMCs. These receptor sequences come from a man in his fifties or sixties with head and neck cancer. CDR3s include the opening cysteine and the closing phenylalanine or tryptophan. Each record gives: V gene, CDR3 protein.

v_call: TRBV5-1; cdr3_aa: CASSFRTGVLTGELFF
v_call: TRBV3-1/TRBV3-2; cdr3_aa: CASSQVYSRAGLNEQFF
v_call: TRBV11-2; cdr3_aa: CASSSRYRVNSTEAFF
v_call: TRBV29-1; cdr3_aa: CSVSRTGTGNEKLFF
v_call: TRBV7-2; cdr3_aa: CASSLRSLNTGELFF
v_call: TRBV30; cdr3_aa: CAWRTTAYNEKLFF
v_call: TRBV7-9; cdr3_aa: CASSRLRGPYTEAFF
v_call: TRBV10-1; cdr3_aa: CASSELRDTVTGELFF
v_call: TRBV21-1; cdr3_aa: CASSSPLGEGYTF
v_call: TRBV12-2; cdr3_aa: CASRPREGARFRAHNEQFF
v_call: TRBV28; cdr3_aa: CASSLNRVSYEQYF
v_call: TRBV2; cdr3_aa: CASGGDSGNTIYF
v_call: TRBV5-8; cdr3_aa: CASSLDLLDRGIYNEQFF
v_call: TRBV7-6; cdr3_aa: CASSLGADLNTEAFF
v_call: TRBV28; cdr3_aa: CASSLEVQPQHF
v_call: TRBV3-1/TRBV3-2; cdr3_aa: CASSQVAGGEQFF
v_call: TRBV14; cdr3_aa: CASSRLAGWNEQYF
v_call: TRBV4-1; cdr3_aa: CASSRGGPGGETQYF
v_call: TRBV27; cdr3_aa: CASSLRRDGYNEQFF
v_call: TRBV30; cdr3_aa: CAWSVGGNYEQYF
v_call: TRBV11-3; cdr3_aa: CASSVGGGENEQFF
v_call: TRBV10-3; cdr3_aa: CAISESVASSGANVLTF
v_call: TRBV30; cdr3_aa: CAWRAPGQGVEGTDTQYF
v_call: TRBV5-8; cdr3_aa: CASRLPGLTNYGYTF
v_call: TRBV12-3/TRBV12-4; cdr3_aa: CASRNRGEQYF
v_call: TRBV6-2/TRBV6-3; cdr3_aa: CASSYGSGGFIGELFF
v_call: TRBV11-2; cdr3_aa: CASSLEAAISGGNTIYF
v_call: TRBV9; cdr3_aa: CASSVVAATTAGELFF
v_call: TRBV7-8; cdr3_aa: CASSLAPLGSNYGYTF
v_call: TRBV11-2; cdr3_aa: CASSLNVGNTEAFF
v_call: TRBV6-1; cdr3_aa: CASSAGTSGGAHTGELFF
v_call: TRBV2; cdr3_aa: CASRRDRVSYNEQFF
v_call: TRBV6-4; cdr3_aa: CANTGAGSNSPLHF
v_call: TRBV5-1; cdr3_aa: CASSREPPDTQYF
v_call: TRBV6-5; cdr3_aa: CASSYSITGYEQYF
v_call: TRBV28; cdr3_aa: CASTLTGVDTQYF